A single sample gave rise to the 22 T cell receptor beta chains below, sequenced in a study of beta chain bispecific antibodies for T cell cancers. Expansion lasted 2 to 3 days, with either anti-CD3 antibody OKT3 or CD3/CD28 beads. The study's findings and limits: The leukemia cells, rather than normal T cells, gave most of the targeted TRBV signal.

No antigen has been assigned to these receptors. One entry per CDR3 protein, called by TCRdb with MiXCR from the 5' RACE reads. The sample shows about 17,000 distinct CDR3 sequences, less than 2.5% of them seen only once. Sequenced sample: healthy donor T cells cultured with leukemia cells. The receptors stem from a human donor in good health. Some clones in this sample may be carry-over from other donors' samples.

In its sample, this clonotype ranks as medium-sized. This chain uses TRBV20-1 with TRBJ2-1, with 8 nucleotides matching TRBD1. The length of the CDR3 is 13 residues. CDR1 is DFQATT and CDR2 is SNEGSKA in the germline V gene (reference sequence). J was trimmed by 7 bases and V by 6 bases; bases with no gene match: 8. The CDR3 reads CSAESQGANEQFF. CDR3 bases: TGCAGTGCAGAAAGCCAGGGGGCGAATGAGCAGTTCTTC.

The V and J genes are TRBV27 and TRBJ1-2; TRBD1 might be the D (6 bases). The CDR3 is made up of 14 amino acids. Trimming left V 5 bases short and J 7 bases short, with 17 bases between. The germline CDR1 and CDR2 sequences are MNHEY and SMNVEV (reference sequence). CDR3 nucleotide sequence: TGTGCCAGCAGTCCCAGGGGTACTCAGCGTGGCTACACCTTC. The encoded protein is CASSPRGTQRGYTF.

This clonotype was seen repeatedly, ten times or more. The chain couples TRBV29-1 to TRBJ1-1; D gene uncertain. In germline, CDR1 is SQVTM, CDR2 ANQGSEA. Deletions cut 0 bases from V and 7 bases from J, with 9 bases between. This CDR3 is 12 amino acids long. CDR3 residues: CSVEDLRGEAFF. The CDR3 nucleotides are TGCAGCGTTGAAGATCTTCGGGGTGAAGCTTTCTTT.

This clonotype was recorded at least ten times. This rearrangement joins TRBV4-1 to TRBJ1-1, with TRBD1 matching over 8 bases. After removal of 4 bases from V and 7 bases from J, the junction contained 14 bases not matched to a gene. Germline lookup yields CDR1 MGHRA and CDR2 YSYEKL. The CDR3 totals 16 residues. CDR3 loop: CASSRGGLDRAGEAFF. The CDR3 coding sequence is TGCGCCAGCAGCCGTGGAGGGTTGGACAGGGCGGGTGAAGCTTTCTTT.

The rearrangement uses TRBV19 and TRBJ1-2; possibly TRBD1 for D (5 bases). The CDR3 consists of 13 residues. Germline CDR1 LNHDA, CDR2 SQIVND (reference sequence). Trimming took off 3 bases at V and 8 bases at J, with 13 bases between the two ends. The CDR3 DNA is TGTGCCAGTAGTATCGACCCAGGGAACGGCTACACCTTC. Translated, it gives CASSIDPGNGYTF.

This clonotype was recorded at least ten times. The CDR3 DNA reads as TGCGCCAGCAGCTCGTCGGCAAGGAGGGCTGGAAACACCATATATTTT. Translated, it gives CASSSSARRAGNTIYF. The chain employs TRBV5-1 and TRBJ1-3, with no clear D. Trimming removed 3 bases at V and 2 bases at J, with 15 bases between. The CDR3 spans 16 residues. Germline CDR1 and CDR2: SGHRS and YFSETQ.

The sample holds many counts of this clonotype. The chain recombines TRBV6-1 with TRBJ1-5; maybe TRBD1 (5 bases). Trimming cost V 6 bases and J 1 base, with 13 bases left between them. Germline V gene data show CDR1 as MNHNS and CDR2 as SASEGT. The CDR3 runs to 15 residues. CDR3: CASRVQEGSNQPQHF. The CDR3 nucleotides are TGTGCCAGCAGAGTACAGGAGGGGAGCAATCAGCCCCAGCATTTT.

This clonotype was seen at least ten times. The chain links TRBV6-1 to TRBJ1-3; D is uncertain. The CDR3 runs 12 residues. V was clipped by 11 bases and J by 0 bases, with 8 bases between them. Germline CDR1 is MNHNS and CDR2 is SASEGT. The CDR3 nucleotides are TGTGCCCATCGGGACTCTGGAAACACCATATATTTT. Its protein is CAHRDSGNTIYF.

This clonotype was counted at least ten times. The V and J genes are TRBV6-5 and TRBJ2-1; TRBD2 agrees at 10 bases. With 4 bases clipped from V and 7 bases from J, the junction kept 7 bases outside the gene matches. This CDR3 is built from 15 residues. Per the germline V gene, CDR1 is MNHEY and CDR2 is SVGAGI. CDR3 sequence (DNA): TGTGCCAGCAGTTCGAGCGGGGGGGCCGGAAATGAGCAGTTCTTC. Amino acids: CASSSSGGAGNEQFF.

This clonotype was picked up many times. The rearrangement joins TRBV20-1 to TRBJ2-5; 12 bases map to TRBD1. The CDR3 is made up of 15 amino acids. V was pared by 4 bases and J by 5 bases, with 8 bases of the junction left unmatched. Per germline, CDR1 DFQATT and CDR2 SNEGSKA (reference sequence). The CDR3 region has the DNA TGCAGTGCTATCCCGGGACAGGGGGCGCTCGAGACCCAGTACTTC. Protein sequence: CSAIPGQGALETQYF.

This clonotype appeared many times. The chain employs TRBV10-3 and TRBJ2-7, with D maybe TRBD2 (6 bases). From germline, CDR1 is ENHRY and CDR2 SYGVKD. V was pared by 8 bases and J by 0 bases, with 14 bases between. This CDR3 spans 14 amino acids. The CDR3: CAIASSVVSYEQYF. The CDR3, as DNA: TGTGCCATCGCCTCTAGCGTGGTCTCCTACGAGCAGTACTTC.

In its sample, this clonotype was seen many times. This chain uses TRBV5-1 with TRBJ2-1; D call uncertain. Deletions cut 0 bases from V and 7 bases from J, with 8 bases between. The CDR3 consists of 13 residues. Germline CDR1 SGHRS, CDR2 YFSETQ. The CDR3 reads CASSLALVNEQFF. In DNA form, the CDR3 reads TGCGCCAGCAGCTTGGCTCTGGTGAATGAGCAGTTCTTC.

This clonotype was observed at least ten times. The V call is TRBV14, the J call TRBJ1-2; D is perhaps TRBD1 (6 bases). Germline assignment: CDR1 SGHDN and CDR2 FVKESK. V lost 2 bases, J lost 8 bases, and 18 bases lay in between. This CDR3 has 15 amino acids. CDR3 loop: CASSQSGHTIFGYTF. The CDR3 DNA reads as TGTGCCAGCAGCCAATCGGGACACACAATATTCGGCTACACCTTC.

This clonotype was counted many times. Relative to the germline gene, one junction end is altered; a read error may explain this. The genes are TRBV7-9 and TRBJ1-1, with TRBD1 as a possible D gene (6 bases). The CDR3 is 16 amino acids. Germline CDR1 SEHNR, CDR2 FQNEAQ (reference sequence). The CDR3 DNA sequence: TGTGCCAGCAGCCCCTTCCAAACAGGGTATCAGGATACTCGGATCTTT. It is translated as CASSPFQTGYQDTRIF.

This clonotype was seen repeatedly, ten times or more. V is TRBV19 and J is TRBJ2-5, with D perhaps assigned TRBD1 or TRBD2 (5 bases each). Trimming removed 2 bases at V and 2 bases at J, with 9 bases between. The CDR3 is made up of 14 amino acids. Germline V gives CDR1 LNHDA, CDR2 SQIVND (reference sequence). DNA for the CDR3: TGTGCCAGTAGTATACGAGGGACGCAAGAGACCCAGTACTTC. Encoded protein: CASSIRGTQETQYF.

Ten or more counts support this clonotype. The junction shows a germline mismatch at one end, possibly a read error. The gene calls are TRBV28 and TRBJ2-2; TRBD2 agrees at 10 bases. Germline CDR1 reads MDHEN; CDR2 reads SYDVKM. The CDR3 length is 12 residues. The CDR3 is CASSSLAGGLFF. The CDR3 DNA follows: TGTGCCAGCAGTTCGTTAGCGGGGGGGCTGTTTTTT.

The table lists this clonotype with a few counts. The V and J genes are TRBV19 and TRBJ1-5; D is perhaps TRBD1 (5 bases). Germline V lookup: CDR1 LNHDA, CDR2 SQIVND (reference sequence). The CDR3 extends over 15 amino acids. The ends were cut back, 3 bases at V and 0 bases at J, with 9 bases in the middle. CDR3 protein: CASSMGVYSNQPQHF. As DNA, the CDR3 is TGTGCCAGTAGTATGGGGGTTTATAGCAATCAGCCCCAGCATTTT.

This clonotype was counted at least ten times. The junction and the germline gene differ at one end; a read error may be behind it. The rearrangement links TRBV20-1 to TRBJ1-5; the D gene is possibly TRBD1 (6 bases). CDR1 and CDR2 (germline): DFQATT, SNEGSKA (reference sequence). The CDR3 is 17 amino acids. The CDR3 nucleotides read TGCAGTGCCAGAGGGGGAGGCTTTGAGAATAGCAATCAGCCCCAGCATTTT. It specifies CSARGGGFENSNQPQHF.

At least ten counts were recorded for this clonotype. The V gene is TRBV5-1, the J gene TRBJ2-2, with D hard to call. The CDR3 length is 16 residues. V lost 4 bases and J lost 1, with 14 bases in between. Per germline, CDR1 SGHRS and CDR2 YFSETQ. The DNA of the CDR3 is TGCGCCAGCAGCCCTTTGGCGGCCAGGAACACCGGGGAGCTGTTTTTT. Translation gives CASSPLAARNTGELFF.

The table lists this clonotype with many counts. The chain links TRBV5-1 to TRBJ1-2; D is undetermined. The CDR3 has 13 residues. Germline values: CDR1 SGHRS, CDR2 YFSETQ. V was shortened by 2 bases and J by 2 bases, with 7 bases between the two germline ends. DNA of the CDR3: TGCGCCAGCAGCTTCGACAAAAACTATGGCTACACCTTC. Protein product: CASSFDKNYGYTF.

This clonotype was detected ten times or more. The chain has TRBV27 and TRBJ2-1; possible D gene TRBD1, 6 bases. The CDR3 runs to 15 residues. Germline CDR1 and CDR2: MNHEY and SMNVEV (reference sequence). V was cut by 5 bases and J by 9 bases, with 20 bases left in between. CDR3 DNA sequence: TGTGCCAGCAGTGAGGGACACACCCCTTCGGGTGAGCAGTTCTTC. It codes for CASSEGHTPSGEQFF.

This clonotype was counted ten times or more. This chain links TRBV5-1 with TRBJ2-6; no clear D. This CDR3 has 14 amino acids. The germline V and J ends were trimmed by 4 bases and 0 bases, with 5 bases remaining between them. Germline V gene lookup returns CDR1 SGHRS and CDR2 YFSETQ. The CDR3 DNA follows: TGCGCCAGCAGCACCCACTCTGGGGCCAACGTCCTGACTTTC. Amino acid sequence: CASSTHSGANVLTF.